A single sample gave rise to the 6 T cell receptor beta chains below, sequenced in a study of post-analysis software for immune sequencing data. Findings of the study overall: A handful of TRBV segments appeared more often in patients than in controls, and TRBV5-6, TRBV5-1 and TRBV20-1 were among these.

Prepared TCR beta cDNA libraries contained unique molecular identifiers. From the PCR reads, TCRdb called clonotypes with MiXCR, one entry per CDR3 protein. The profile covers a few hundred thousand distinct CDR3 sequences, with about a third appearing a single time and 10% to 15% taken by the ten largest. Antigen specificity for these receptors is unknown. Sequenced sample: blood. The receptors derive from a girl under 18 with multiple sclerosis.

The chain couples TRBV12-3 or TRBV12-4 to TRBJ1-1, with TRBD1 as a possible D gene (5 bases). V gave up 2 bases and J gave up 3 bases, with 13 bases separating them. The CDR3 has 15 amino acids. CDR3 sequence (DNA): TGTGCCAGCAGTTTATCGAATCCGGGGGACACTGAAGCTTTCTTT. Encoded protein: CASSLSNPGDTEAFF.

The V call is TRBV7-6, the J call TRBJ2-3; tentative D call: TRBD2 (5 bases). V was cut by 5 bases and J by 6 bases, with 18 bases left in between. The CDR3 is 15 residues long. Germline V lookup: CDR1 SGHVS, CDR2 FNYEAQ. Here the CDR3 reads CASSRATLRRDTQYF. CDR3 bases: TGTGCCAGCAGCCGCGCGACACTGCGGAGGGATACGCAGTATTTT.

The chain couples TRBV27 to TRBJ2-5; 7 bases agree with TRBD2. The junction had 24 bases not matched to a gene; V was cut back by 6 bases and J by 5 bases. Germline CDR1 MNHEY, CDR2 SMNVEV (reference sequence). The CDR3 contains 19 residues. CDR3 protein: CASSPSRASGPGVGETQYF. CDR3 sequence (DNA): TGTGCCAGCAGCCCGAGTCGGGCTAGCGGTCCTGGGGTCGGTGAGACCCAGTACTTC.

The J gene is TRBJ1-1, the V gene TRBV5-6, with D perhaps TRBD1 (6 bases). CDR3 length: 14 residues. The V and J ends lost 0 bases and 3 bases respectively, with 9 bases between them. Germline CDR1 and CDR2: SGHDT and YYEEEE. The CDR3 reads CASSLGGHYTEAFF. The CDR3 nucleotides are TGTGCCAGCAGCTTGGGGGGACACTACACTGAAGCTTTCTTT.

This clonotype was seen a few times. V gene TRBV4-1 combines with J gene TRBJ2-7; 8 positions agree with TRBD2. With 3 bases clipped from V and 7 bases from J, the junction kept 5 bases outside the gene matches. Germline loops: CDR1 MGHRA, CDR2 YSYEKL. The CDR3 loop spans 13 amino acids. The CDR3 loop is CASSHTPGGEQYF. The CDR3 DNA sequence: TGCGCCAGCAGCCATACACCGGGAGGGGAGCAGTACTTC.

The chain employs TRBV10-3 and TRBJ2-1; D not certain. The germline CDR1 and CDR2 sequences are ENHRY and SYGVKD. V was clipped by 6 bases and J by 0 bases, with 9 bases between them. The length of the CDR3 is 14 residues. CDR3 coding DNA: TGTGCCATCAGAGCAGAGAGCTCCTACAATGAGCAGTTCTTC. It is translated as CAIRAESSYNEQFF.